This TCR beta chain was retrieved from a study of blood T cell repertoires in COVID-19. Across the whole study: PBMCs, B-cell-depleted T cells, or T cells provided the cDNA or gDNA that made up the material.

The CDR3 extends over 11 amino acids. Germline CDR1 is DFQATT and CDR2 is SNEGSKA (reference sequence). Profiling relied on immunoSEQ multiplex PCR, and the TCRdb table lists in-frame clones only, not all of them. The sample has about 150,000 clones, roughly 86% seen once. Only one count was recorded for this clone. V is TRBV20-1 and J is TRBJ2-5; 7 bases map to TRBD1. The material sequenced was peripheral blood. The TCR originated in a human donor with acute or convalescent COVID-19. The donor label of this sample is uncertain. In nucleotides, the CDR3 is TGCAGCGGACAGGTCCAAGAGACCCAGTACTTC. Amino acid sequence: CSGQVQETQYF.